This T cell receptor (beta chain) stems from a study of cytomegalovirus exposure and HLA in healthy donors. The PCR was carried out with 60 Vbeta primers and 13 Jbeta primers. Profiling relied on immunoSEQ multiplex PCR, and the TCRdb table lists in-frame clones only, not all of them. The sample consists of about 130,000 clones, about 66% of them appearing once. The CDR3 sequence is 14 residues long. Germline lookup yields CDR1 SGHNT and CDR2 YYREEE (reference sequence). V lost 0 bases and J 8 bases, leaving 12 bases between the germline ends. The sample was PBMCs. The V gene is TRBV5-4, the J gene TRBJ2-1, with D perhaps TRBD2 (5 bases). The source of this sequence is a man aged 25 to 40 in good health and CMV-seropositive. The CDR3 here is CASSLVALGDEQFF. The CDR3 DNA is TGTGCCAGCAGCTTGGTAGCGCTAGGAGATGAGCAGTTCTTC.